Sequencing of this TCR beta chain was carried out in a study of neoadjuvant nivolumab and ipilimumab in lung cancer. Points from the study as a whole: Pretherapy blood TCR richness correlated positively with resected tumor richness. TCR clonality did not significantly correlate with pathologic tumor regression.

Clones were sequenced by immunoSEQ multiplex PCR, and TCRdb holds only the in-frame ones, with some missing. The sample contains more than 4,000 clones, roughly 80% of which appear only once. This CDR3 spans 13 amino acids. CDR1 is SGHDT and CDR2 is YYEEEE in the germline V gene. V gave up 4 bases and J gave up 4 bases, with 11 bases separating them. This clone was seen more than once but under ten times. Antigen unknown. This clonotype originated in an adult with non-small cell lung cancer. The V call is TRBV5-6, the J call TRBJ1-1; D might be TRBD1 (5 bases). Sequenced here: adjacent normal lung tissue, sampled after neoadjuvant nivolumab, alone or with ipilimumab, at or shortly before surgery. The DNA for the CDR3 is TGTGCCAGCAGCCAGATTGACAGCACTGAAGCTTTCTTT. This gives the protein CASSQIDSTEAFF.